This entry concerns a single T cell receptor (beta chain). Its target is unknown. The V gene's germline CDR1 is MDHEN and CDR2 SYDVKM. The V and J ends lost 11 bases and 0 bases respectively, with 14 bases between them. The CDR3 is 14 residues long. The source of the sample is a study of shared clonotypes between healthy human individuals. Study outcomes and limitations: Generation probabilities of non-shared clonotypes were lower (relative to those shared by all four donors). It was observed that approximately 5% of naive CD4 clonotypes were shared across a handful of donors. Blood alone was sampled, and tissue repertoires likely differ.

Per sorted-subset replicate PCR, input was approximately 210 ng DNA, representing about 29,000 T cell genomes. Generated by immunoSEQ multiplex PCR, the TCRdb table keeps only in-frame clones and is missing some. The sample holds roughly 700,000 clones; around 91% are singletons and the top ten take about 33%. Sequenced material: memory CD8+ T cells from PBMCs. Specified subset: CD45RO+ cells pooled with CCR7-negative TemRA cells. The chain has TRBV28 and TRBJ1-5; D possibly corresponds to TRBD1 (6 bases). This TCR derives from a man aged 18-30 years in good health. Some clones in this sample may be carry-over from other donors' samples. The CDR3 spells CAGSKQGSNQPQHF. CDR3 coding DNA: TGTGCCGGTTCCAAACAGGGTAGCAATCAGCCCCAGCATTTT. Based on the CDR3 plus reference TRBV28 and TRBJ1-5, the full variable domain is DVKVTQSSRYLVKRTGEKVFLECVQDMDHENMFWYRQDPGLGLRLIYFSYDVKMKEKGDIPEGYSVSREKKERFSLILESASTNQTSMYLCAGSKQGSNQPQHFGDGTRLSIL.